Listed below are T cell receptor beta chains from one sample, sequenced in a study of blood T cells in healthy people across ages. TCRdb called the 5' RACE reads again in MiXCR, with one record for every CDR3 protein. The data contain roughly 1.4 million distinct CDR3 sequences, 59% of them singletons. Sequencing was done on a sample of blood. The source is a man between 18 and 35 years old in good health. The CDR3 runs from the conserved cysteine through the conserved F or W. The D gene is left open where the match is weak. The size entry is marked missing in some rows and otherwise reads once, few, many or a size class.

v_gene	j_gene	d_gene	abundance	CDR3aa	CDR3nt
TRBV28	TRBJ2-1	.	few	CASSFSVLGDEQFF	TGTGCCAGCAGTTTCTCCGTTCTTGGGGATGAGCAGTTCTTC
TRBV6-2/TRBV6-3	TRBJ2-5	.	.	CTSSLVSANWEQYF	TGTACCAGCAGTTTAGTTAGCGCGAACTGGGAGCAGTACTTC
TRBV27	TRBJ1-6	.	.	CASSSLQGGHQTLHF	TGTGCCAGCAGTTCCCTCCAGGGCGGGCATCAGACCCTCCACTTT
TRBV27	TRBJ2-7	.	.	CASRAMLGAYEQYF	TGTGCCAGCAGAGCGATGTTAGGGGCCTACGAGCAGTACTTC
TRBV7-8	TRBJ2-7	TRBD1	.	CASSVRDRVRYEQHF	TGTGCCAGCAGCGTCCGGGACAGGGTGAGGTACGAGCAGCACTTC
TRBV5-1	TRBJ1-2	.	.	CASSLSQGGQSNYGYTF	TGCGCCAGCAGCTTGTCCCAAGGAGGACAGTCTAACTATGGCTACACCTTC
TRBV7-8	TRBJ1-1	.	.	CASRLGGADLNTEAFF	TGTGCCAGCAGATTGGGGGGGGCCGACCTAAACACTGAAGCTTTCTTT
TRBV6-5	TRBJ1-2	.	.	CASSYGGRGSGYTF	TGTGCCAGCAGTTACGGGGGACGGGGAAGTGGCTACACCTTC
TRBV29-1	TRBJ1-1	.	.	CSVVGAEAFF	TGCAGCGTTGTCGGAGCTGAAGCTTTCTTT
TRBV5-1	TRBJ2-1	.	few	CASSLAEYEQFF	TGCGCCAGCAGCTTGGCCGAATATGAGCAGTTCTTC
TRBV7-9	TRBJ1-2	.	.	CASSLGPTPTELYGYTF	TGTGCCAGCAGCTTAGGTCCCACACCGACAGAACTCTATGGCTACACCTTC
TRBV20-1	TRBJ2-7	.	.	CSARGWGYEQYF	TGCAGTGCTAGAGGATGGGGCTACGAGCAGTACTTC
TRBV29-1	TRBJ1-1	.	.	CSVRRLNTEAFF	TGCAGCGTTAGACGGTTGAACACTGAAGCTTTCTTT
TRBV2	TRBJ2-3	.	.	CASLRARGPPDTQYF	TGTGCAAGCCTCCGGGCCCGTGGCCCACCAGATACGCAGTATTTT
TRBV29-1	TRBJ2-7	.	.	CSGMGTYEQYF	TGCAGTGGGATGGGGACCTACGAGCAGTACTTC
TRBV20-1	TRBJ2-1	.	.	CSARWSQGKPYEQFF	TGCAGTGCTAGATGGTCCCAGGGCAAACCCTACGAGCAGTTCTTC
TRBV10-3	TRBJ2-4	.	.	CAPTGKNIQYF	TGTGCCCCTACGGGGAAAAACATTCAGTACTTC
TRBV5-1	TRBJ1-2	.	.	CASSLTGAIDGYTF	TGCGCCAGCAGCTTGACGGGGGCGATCGATGGCTACACCTTC
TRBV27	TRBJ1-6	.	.	CASSPWANSPLHF	TGTGCCAGCAGTCCGTGGGCTAATTCACCCCTCCACTTT
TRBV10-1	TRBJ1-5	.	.	CASSESRTAQPQHF	TGCGCCAGCAGTGAGTCGAGGACAGCTCAGCCCCAGCATTTT
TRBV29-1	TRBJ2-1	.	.	CSVEGQVKSYNEQFF	TGCAGCGTTGAAGGTCAGGTCAAATCCTACAATGAGCAGTTCTTC
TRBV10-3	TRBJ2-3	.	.	CAISESDSHTQYF	TGTGCCATCAGTGAGTCGGATTCCCATACGCAGTATTTT
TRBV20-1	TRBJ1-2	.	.	CSASRSQNYGYTF	TGCAGTGCTAGTCGGTCACAGAACTATGGCTACACCTTC
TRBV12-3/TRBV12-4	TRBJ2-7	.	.	CASSLQRTYEQYF	TGTGCCAGCAGTCTACAGCGCACCTACGAGCAGTACTTC
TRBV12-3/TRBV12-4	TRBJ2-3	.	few	CASSFGLVGTDTQYF	TGTGCCAGCAGTTTCGGACTGGTTGGCACAGATACGCAGTATTTT
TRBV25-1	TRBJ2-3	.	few	CASSESLGDTDTQYF	TGTGCCAGCAGTGAATCCCTAGGTGATACAGATACGCAGTATTTT
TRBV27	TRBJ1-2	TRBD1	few	CASRGTGGPYGYTF	TGTGCCAGCCGAGGGACAGGGGGCCCCTATGGCTACACCTTC
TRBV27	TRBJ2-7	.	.	CASSPAGLNSYEQYF	TGTGCCAGCAGCCCAGCGGGTTTGAACTCCTACGAGCAGTACTTC